This T cell receptor (beta chain) was captured by sequencing in a study of response to subunit inactivated influenza vaccine. Note on this clonotype: The antigen remains unidentified.

TCRdb passed the RT-PCR reads through MiXCR, listing each CDR3 protein once. The data show 650,000 to 800,000 distinct CDR3 sequences, less than 20% seen once. V dropped 3 bases and J dropped 8 bases, with 12 bases sitting between them. Germline V lookup: CDR1 KGHSH, CDR2 LQKENI. This CDR3 has 13 residues. The study's findings and limits: The authors offered the suggestion that each seasonal influenza vaccination recruits few new T cells.

The V gene is TRBV18, the J gene TRBJ2-3; D gene uncertain. The sample here was PBMCs from blood, taken more than 4 days after vaccination. The clonotype originates from a man aged 50 or older who received an inactivated influenza vaccine. CDR3 sequence: CASSPDLRSTQYF. The CDR3 DNA reads as TGTGCCAGCTCACCCGACCTCCGTAGTACGCAGTATTTT.